Included here is one TCR beta chain sequence, with context. No antigen is known for it. Profiling relied on immunoSEQ multiplex PCR, and the TCRdb table lists in-frame clones only, not all of them. The table shows about 2 million clones, with around 96% occurring only once. Germline values: CDR1 MNHEY, CDR2 SVGAGI. With 5 bases removed from V and 4 bases from J, the gap between germline ends came to 12 bases. This CDR3 has 14 amino acids. The naive CD8 fraction comprised CD45RO-negative cells positively selected for CCR7 and excluded terminally differentiated effector memory CD45RA+ cells. This sample was taken from a study of shared clonotypes between healthy human individuals. Study-wide results and caveats: Non-shared clonotypes had lower generation probabilities than those shared by all four donors.

The sequenced material came from naive CD8+ T cells sorted from blood. This TCR was sampled from a man younger than 30 in good health. The chain carries TRBV6-5 and TRBJ2-1; no definite D call. CDR3 sequence (DNA): TGTGCCAGCAGTCTCCTGGACGAATACAATGAGCAGTTCTTC. Protein product: CASSLLDEYNEQFF.